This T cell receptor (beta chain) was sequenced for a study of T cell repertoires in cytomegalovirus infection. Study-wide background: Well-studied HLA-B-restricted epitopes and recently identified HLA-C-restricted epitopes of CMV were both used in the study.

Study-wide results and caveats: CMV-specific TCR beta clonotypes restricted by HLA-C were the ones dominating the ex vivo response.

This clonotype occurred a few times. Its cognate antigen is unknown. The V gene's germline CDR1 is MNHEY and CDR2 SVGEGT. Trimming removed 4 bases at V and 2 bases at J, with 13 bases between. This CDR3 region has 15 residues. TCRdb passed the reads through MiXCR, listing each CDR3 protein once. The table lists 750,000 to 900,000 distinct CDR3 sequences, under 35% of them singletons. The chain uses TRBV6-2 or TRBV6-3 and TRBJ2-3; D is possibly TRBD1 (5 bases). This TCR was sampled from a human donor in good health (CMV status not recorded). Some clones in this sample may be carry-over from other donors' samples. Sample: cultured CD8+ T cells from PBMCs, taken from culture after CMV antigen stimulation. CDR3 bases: TGTGCCAGCAGTTGGATTGTGACAGCCACAGATACGCAGTATTTT. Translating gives CASSWIVTATDTQYF.